This TCR beta chain was sequenced for a study of blood T cells in healthy people across ages. Alongside a J-beta primer mix, a sample-barcoded 5' primer served in a second PCR lasting 7 to 11 cycles. MiXCR was run by TCRdb on the 5' RACE reads, yielding one entry per CDR3 protein. This table has over 1,500,000 distinct CDR3 sequences, around half appearing once. Findings of the study overall: More naive CD4+ cells and higher diversity were found in long-lived than in aged donors. Nothing was known about donor CMV status, and this possibly confounded expanded clonotype changes. There was a strong correlation between TCR beta diversity and naive T cell percentage. PBMCs were not sorted, which prevented a conclusive comparison of naive versus antigen-experienced cells.

As concerns this clonotype: Its antigen is still unknown.

The TCR was taken from a woman between 40 and 55 years old in good health. Sequenced material: blood.

Here the CDR3 DNA reads TGTGCCAGCAGTTTGCGCGGGACCCTTACTGAAGCTTTCTTT. It encodes CASSLRGTLTEAFF. The chain links TRBV27 to TRBJ1-1, with D perhaps TRBD1 (5 bases). The CDR3 is 14 residues long. The germline V and J ends were trimmed by 3 bases and 5 bases, with 13 bases remaining between them. Per germline, CDR1 MNHEY and CDR2 SMNVEV (reference sequence).